This T cell receptor (beta chain) was recorded in a study of blood T cell repertoires in COVID-19. Clones were sequenced by immunoSEQ multiplex PCR, and TCRdb holds only the in-frame ones, with some missing. The sample carries 20,000 to 30,000 clones, approximately 94% recorded once. This CDR3 region has 15 residues. The V segment lost 4 bases and the J segment 2 bases; nucleotides outside the gene matches: 3. Germline CDR1 reads LGHDT; CDR2 reads YNNKEL (reference sequence). The specimen was peripheral blood. The rearrangement joins TRBV3-1 (or the pseudogene TRBV3-2) to TRBJ1-3; 9 bases are a match to TRBD1. This sequence was found in a human donor with active COVID-19. The donor label of this sample is uncertain. The CDR3 loop is CASSPRDRAGNTIYF. The DNA for the CDR3 is TGTGCCAGCAGCCCACGGGACAGGGCTGGAAACACCATATATTTT.